This TCR beta chain comes out of a study of high-grade serous ovarian cancer treatment subgroups. The study, taken as a whole, reports: CDR1 and CDR2 were left unanalyzed; analyses focused on CDR3.

The tumor samples were collected prior to definitive surgery or chemotherapy. The table came from immunoSEQ multiplex PCR; TCRdb's copy has only in-frame clones and leaves some out. The sample holds about 2,700 clones, 70% to 80% seen once. As concerns this clone: The antigen is undetermined. Other DNA sequences in the same sample also yield this CDR3.

The CDR3 has 15 amino acids. Germline CDR1 reads MDHEN; CDR2 reads SYDVKM. The V end was cut by 3 bases, the J end by 2 bases, with 13 bases between. Material: tumor tissue. The chain uses TRBV28 and TRBJ1-2; perhaps TRBD1 as D (6 bases). This TCR derives from a human donor with high-grade serous ovarian cancer. The CDR3 here is CASSLPGTPNYGYTF. The CDR3 DNA sequence: TGTGCCAGCAGTTTGCCGGGGACACCCAACTATGGCTACACCTTC.